This T cell receptor beta chain was retrieved from a study of CD8 T cells in Susac syndrome. Sequencing of TCR beta covered CD8+ and CD4+ T cells obtained from blood. cDNA came from about 0.5 to 1 ug RNA primed by random hexamers. TCR beta CDR3 was amplified by immunoSEQ multiplex PCR. This amplification extended across 54 Vbeta and 13 Jbeta segments. TCRdb redid the calling of the immunoSEQ multiplex PCR reads with MiXCR, one entry per CDR3 protein. Here the sample spans roughly 120,000 distinct CDR3 sequences, 85% to 95% being singletons. V lost 3 bases, J lost 0 bases, and 9 bases stayed unmatched. The length of the CDR3 is 18 residues. Germline V gene data show CDR1 as SGDLS and CDR2 as YYNGEE.

The chain recombines TRBV9 with TRBJ2-7; TRBD2 aligns across 13 bases. The sequence was collected from a human donor with multiple sclerosis. Sequencing was performed on CD4+ T cells from PBMCs. The CDR3, as DNA: TGTGCCAGCAGCGAAGGACTAGCGGGGGACCAGAGCTCCTACGAGCAGTACTTC. This codes for CASSEGLAGDQSSYEQYF.